Listed below are T cell receptor beta chains from one sample, sequenced in a study of shared clonotypes between healthy human individuals. Assay: immunoSEQ multiplex PCR; the TCRdb copy retains only in-frame clones and omits some. The sample shows 740,000 or so clones, about three quarters of them seen only once. Material for sequencing was memory CD4+ T cells sorted from blood. These receptors came from a woman in her 30s in good health. Both conserved end residues are part of each CDR3.

j_call: TRBJ2-5
v_call: TRBV5-5
cdr3_aa: CASSLEVLETQYF

j_call: TRBJ2-1
v_call: TRBV6-5
cdr3_aa: CASKTGLSEQFF

j_call: TRBJ2-5
v_call: TRBV7-9
cdr3_aa: CASSLRMGTIRETQYF

j_call: TRBJ2-2
v_call: TRBV29-1
cdr3_aa: CSVSRRTGFNTGELFF

j_call: TRBJ2-1
v_call: TRBV27
cdr3_aa: CASRPRRGTKGGPRSNEQFF

j_call: TRBJ2-2
v_call: TRBV18
cdr3_aa: CASSPIKGDTGELFF

j_call: TRBJ2-1
v_call: TRBV7-9
cdr3_aa: CASSLVGLANEQFF

j_call: TRBJ2-1
v_call: TRBV19
cdr3_aa: CASKESGHSYNEQFF

j_call: TRBJ2-3
v_call: TRBV7-3
cdr3_aa: CASGRKGTDTQYF

j_call: TRBJ2-7
v_call: TRBV5-4
cdr3_aa: CASSHTSGRALRHEQYF

j_call: TRBJ2-3
v_call: TRBV11-2
cdr3_aa: CASRSIRGGVASTDTQYF

j_call: TRBJ2-1
v_call: TRBV10-2
cdr3_aa: CASSGHREQFF

j_call: TRBJ2-1
v_call: TRBV5-6
cdr3_aa: CASSLVAAIGQFF